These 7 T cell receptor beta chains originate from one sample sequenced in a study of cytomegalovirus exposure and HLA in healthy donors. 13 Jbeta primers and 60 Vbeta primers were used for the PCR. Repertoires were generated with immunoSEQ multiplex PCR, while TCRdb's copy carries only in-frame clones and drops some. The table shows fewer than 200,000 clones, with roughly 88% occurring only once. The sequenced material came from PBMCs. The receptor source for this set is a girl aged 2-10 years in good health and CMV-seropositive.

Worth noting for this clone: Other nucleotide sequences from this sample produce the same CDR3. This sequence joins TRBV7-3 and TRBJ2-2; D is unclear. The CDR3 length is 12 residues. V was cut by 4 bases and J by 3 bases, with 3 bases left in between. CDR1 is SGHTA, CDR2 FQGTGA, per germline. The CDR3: CASSSYTGELFF. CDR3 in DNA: TGTGCCAGCAGCTCGTACACCGGGGAGCTGTTTTTT.

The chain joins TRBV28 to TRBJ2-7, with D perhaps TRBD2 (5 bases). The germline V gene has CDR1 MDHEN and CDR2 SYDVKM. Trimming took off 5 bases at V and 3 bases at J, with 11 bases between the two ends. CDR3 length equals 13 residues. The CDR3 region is CASSPTSSYEQYF. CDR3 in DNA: TGTGCCAGCAGTCCCACTAGTAGCTACGAGCAGTACTTC. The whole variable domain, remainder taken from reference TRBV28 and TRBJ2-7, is DVKVTQSSRYLVKRTGEKVFLECVQDMDHENMFWYRQDPGLGLRLIYFSYDVKMKEKGDIPEGYSVSREKKERFSLILESASTNQTSMYLCASSPTSSYEQYFGPGTRLTVT.

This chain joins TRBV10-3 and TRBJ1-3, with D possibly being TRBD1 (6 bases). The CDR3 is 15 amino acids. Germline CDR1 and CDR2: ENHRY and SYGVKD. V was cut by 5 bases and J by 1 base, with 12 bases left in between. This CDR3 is CAISPTDSSGNTIYF. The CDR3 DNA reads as TGTGCCATCAGTCCAACGGACAGTTCTGGAAACACCATATATTTT.

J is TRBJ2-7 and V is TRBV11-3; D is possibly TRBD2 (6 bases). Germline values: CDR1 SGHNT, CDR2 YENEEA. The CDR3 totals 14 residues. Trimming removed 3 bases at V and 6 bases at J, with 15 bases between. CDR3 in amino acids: CASSLGLGPREQYF. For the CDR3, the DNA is TGTGCCAGCAGCTTGGGACTTGGTCCCCGCGAGCAGTACTTC.

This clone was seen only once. This CDR3 is CASSLVVEETQYF. The CDR3 coding sequence is TGTGCCAGCAGCTTAGTAGTGGAAGAGACCCAGTACTTC. This chain links TRBV7-8 with TRBJ2-5; D uncertain. Germline V CDR1 and CDR2: SGHVS, FQNEAQ. This CDR3 comprises 13 residues. Between the trimmed V and J ends, which lost 1 base and 3 bases, there was a span of 6 bases.

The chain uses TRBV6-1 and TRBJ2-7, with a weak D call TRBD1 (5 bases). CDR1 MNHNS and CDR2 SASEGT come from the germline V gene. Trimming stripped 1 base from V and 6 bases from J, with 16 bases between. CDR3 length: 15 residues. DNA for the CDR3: TGTGCCAGCAGTGAAGAAATGGTCAGAGACAGCGAGCAGTACTTC. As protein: CASSEEMVRDSEQYF.

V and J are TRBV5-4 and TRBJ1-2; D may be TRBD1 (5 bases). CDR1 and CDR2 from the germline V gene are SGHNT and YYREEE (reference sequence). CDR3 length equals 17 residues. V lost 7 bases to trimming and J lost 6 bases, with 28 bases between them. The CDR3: CASRSHGGGKGRHGYTF. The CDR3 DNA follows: TGTGCCAGCCGTTCGCACGGGGGTGGAAAGGGGCGTCATGGCTACACCTTC.